This T cell receptor (beta chain) originates from a study of blood T cell repertoires in COVID-19. Study summary: Sites in the United States, Italy and Spain provided acute and convalescent COVID-19 samples. T cells, B-cell-depleted T cells, or PBMCs provided the cDNA or gDNA that served as material.

TCRdb keeps only in-frame clones here, not all; method: immunoSEQ multiplex PCR. This sample has about 300,000 clones, with over 75% found just once. CDR1 KGHSH and CDR2 LQKENI come from the germline V gene. Trimming removed 3 bases from V and 5 bases from J; junction bases left unmatched: 10. The CDR3 is 17 residues long. All enrollees were about 18 to 89 years old and from approximately 25 US areas. The sample comprised PBMCs or T cells enriched from blood (not recorded which). The receptor's source is a woman under 30 who had recovered from COVID-19. This chain connects TRBV18 to TRBJ2-7, with 13 bases lining up with TRBD2. The CDR3: CASSPGLAGRRRHEQYF. The CDR3, as DNA: TGTGCCAGCTCACCGGGACTAGCGGGAAGGAGACGGCACGAGCAGTACTTC.